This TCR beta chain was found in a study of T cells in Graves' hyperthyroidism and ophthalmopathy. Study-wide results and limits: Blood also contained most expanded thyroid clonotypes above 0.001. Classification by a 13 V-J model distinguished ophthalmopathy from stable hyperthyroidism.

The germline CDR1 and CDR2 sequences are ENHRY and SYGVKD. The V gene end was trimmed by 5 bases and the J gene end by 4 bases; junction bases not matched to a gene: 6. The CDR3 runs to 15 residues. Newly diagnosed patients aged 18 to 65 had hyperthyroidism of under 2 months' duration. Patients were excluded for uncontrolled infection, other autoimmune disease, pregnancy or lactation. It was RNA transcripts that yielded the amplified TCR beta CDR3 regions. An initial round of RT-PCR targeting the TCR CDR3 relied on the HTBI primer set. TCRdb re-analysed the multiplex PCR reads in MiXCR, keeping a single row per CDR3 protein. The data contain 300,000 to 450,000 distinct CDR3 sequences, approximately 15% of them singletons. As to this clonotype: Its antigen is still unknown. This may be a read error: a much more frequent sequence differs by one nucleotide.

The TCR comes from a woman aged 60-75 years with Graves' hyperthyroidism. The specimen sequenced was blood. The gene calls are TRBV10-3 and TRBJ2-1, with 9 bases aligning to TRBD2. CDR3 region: CAISLGLAPYNEQFF. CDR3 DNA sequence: TGTGCCATCAGTTTGGGACTAGCCCCATACAATGAGCAGTTCTTC.